This T cell receptor (beta chain) was identified during a study of radiation and T cells in renal cell carcinoma. Study as a whole: Nephrectomy followed 15 Gy stereotactic body radiation by 4 weeks.

Concerning this clone itself: No antigen is known for it.

The data were produced by immunoSEQ multiplex PCR, yet TCRdb's version contains in-frame clones alone and is incomplete. Of about 130,000 clones listed, approximately 90% were seen once; the top ten hold more than 5%. As to time point: blood 2 weeks post-SBRT. Sample treatment: 15 Gy SBRT to primary tumor, nephrectomy 4 weeks later. Broader study findings: Top tumor clonotypes rose in blood 2 weeks post-radiation, then contracted. Baseline intratumoral clonotype presence is unknown without pretreatment biopsies.

V was clipped by 0 bases and J by 0 bases; unmatched bases: 7. This CDR3 is built from 19 residues. The V gene's germline CDR1 is SGHRS and CDR2 YFSETQ. Specimen: blood, collected from a patient whose treatment included radiotherapy and nephrectomy. This receptor was taken from a woman in her 70s with renal cell carcinoma. The genes are TRBV5-1 and TRBJ2-6, with 9 bases lining up with TRBD2. CDR3 protein: CASSLASGDIPSGANVLTF. CDR3 sequence (DNA): TGCGCCAGCAGCTTGGCTAGCGGGGACATACCCTCTGGGGCCAACGTCCTGACTTTC.